Below, 30 T cell receptor beta chains from the same sample are listed, as sequenced in a study of T cell repertoires in cytomegalovirus infection (dated by TCRdb to between 2017 and 2020). Sequencing took place on an Illumina HiSeq 1500. TCRdb's own reprocessing of the public reads used fastp at Q25 and MiXCR and kept productive beta chains. Merged by CDR3 protein, the rows form single entries marked with the most common genes and DNA. In all, the sample holds fewer than 550,000 distinct CDR3 sequences, and about 11% of those were seen once. The ten biggest clones cover roughly 10% of the sample. The sequenced material came from PBMCs. These receptors all stem from a human donor in good health (CMV status not recorded). Some clones in this sample may be carry-over from other donors' samples.

The CDR3 region has the DNA TGTGCCAGCAGTTTTACGGGACAGGAGGACACCGGGGAGCTGTTTTTT. It yields the protein CASSFTGQEDTGELFF. The chain carries TRBV6-6 and TRBJ2-2; 8 bases map to TRBD1. J was trimmed by 3 bases and V by 4 bases; bases with no gene match: 7. The CDR3 has 16 residues. In germline, CDR1 is MNHNY, CDR2 SVGAGI (reference sequence).

This clonotype was counted many times. The chain carries TRBV5-4 and TRBJ2-1; D tentatively fits TRBD1 or TRBD2 (5 bases each). This CDR3 region has 15 residues. From germline, CDR1 is SGHNT and CDR2 YYREEE (reference sequence). V dropped 4 bases and J dropped 3 bases, with 14 bases sitting between them. The CDR3, as DNA: TGTGCCAGCAGCCTACAGGAGAGGGACTACAATGAGCAGTTCTTC. Residues: CASSLQERDYNEQFF.

The chain combines TRBV27 with TRBJ1-2; the D gene is possibly TRBD1 (5 bases). The CDR3 consists of 17 residues. V was trimmed by 6 bases and J by 4 bases, leaving 24 bases between them. Germline loops: CDR1 MNHEY, CDR2 SMNVEV (reference sequence). In nucleotides, the CDR3 is TGTGCCAGCAGCCTAAGGAGGACACAACTCGGATTCTATGGCTACACCTTC. Translation: CASSLRRTQLGFYGYTF.

A remark on this clonotype: Since a much larger clone is just one base distant, this may be a read error. The chain employs TRBV24-1 and TRBJ1-2; D ambiguous. The CDR3 totals 13 residues. Deletions cut 6 bases from V and 4 bases from J, with 11 bases between. Germline V gene lookup returns CDR1 KGHDR and CDR2 SFDVKD. The CDR3 nucleotides read TGTGCCACCAGTCCAGCGAAGGGCTATGGCTACACCTTC. This gives the protein CATSPAKGYGYTF.

This clonotype was counted ten times or more. V is TRBV6-7 and J is TRBJ1-2; D not resolved. TRBV6-7 is an ORF, with its function uncertain. This CDR3 spans 15 amino acids. The ends were cut back, 0 bases at V and 3 bases at J, with 11 bases in the middle. CDR3 loop: CASSYSNWEDYGYTF. In DNA form, the CDR3 reads TGTGCCAGCAGTTACTCGAATTGGGAAGACTATGGCTACACCTTC.

This clonotype has at least ten counts. The chain carries TRBV19 and TRBJ2-7, with D perhaps matching TRBD1 (5 bases). Germline V gives CDR1 LNHDA, CDR2 SQIVND (reference sequence). V lost 5 bases to trimming and J lost 2 bases, with 16 bases between them. CDR3 length: 15 residues. DNA of the CDR3: TGTGCCAGTAGTCCCCGGGCAAGGGGCACCTACGAGCAGTACTTC. The encoded protein is CASSPRARGTYEQYF. The variable domain in full, completed from reference TRBV19 and TRBJ2-7, reads DGGITQSPKYLFRKEGQNVTLSCEQNLNHDAMYWYRQDPGQGLRLIYYSQIVNDFQKGDIAEGYSVSREKKESFPLTVTSAQKNPTAFYLCASSPRARGTYEQYFGPGTRLTVT.

This clonotype came up many times. The V call is TRBV15, the J call TRBJ1-5; D is uncertain. The CDR3 has 14 residues. Germline CDR1 is LNHNV and CDR2 is YYDKDF (reference sequence). The V end lost 0 bases, the J end lost 5 bases, and 8 bases lay between the germline ends. The CDR3 region is CATSRDPGYQPQHF. Written as DNA, the CDR3 is TGTGCCACCAGCAGAGACCCGGGGTATCAGCCCCAGCATTTT.

This clonotype was counted at least ten times. V and J are TRBV20-1 and TRBJ2-4, with TRBD1 matching 7 bases. From germline, CDR1 is DFQATT and CDR2 SNEGSKA (reference sequence). There are 14 residues in the CDR3. Unmatched junction bases numbered 6, after V lost 7 bases and J lost 0 bases. The CDR3 bases are TGCAGTGGACGGGACAGACGAGCCAAAAACATTCAGTACTTC. Translated, it gives CSGRDRRAKNIQYF.

This clonotype was seen at least ten times. The V gene is TRBV25-1, the J gene TRBJ1-6; no firm D call. The V gene lost 0 bases and the J gene lost 9 bases, with 6 bases spanning the gap. CDR1 is MGHDK, CDR2 SYGVNS, per germline. CDR3 length equals 13 residues. The CDR3 DNA is TGTGCCAGCAGTGAATATGACGCTTCACCCCTCCACTTT. Its protein product is CASSEYDASPLHF.

This clonotype came up many times. The chain recombines TRBV14 with TRBJ2-1; no clear D. The CDR3 spans 12 residues. The V gene's germline CDR1 is SGHDN and CDR2 FVKESK. V lost 0 bases and J 9 bases, leaving 6 bases between the germline ends. In DNA form, the CDR3 reads TGTGCCAGCAGCCAAGATGAGTTTGAGCAGTTCTTC. Translating it yields CASSQDEFEQFF.

The CDR3: CAWSDLGRTRRDEKLFF. The CDR3 DNA follows: TGTGCCTGGAGTGATCTTGGACGGACACGGAGGGATGAAAAACTGTTTTTT. V usage is TRBV30 and J usage is TRBJ1-4; TRBD1 might be the D (5 bases). The germline V and J ends were trimmed by 1 base and 6 bases, with 21 bases remaining between them. The CDR3 contains 17 residues. Germline V gene data show CDR1 as GTSNPN and CDR2 as SVGIG (reference sequence).

This clonotype has ten or more counts. The chain joins TRBV29-1 to TRBJ2-1; TRBD2 agrees at 14 bases. CDR1 and CDR2 from the germline V gene are SQVTM and ANQGSEA. The CDR3 is 18 amino acids. The trim removed 6 bases at V and 6 bases at J, leaving 16 bases unmatched. The DNA for the CDR3 is TGCAGCGTCTTTCACTCGACTAGCGGGAGGGCCTCGGGCAATGAGCAGTTCTTC. Its protein is CSVFHSTSGRASGNEQFF.

The chain carries TRBV19 and TRBJ2-3; TRBD1 matches at 8 bases. With V trimmed by 7 bases and J by 2 bases, 5 bases remained unmatched. CDR3 length: 14 amino acids. Germline assignment: CDR1 LNHDA and CDR2 SQIVND (reference sequence). CDR3 bases: TGTGCCAGTACCATGACAGGGGACACAGATACGCAGTATTTT. It specifies CASTMTGDTDTQYF.

This clonotype was seen at least ten times. V is TRBV6-2 or TRBV6-3 and J is TRBJ1-2; D not certain. Looked up from germline, CDR1 is MNHEY and CDR2 is SVGEGT. This CDR3 is 11 amino acids long. V shed 5 bases and J shed 6 bases, with 7 bases lying between them. CDR3 in DNA: TGTGCCAGCAGTCATTATAATGGCTACACCTTC. As protein: CASSHYNGYTF.

This clonotype occurred many times. CDR3 DNA: TGTGCCAGCAGCCAAGATAAGGACAGGGGGCCTGGCTACACCTTC. It translates to CASSQDKDRGPGYTF. The gene calls are TRBV4-2 and TRBJ1-2, with 11 positions matching TRBD1. The CDR3 has 15 residues. V dropped 0 bases and J dropped 7; count of bases not matched to a gene: 4. From germline, CDR1 is LGHNA and CDR2 YNFKEQ.

The genes are TRBV5-4 and TRBJ2-7; TRBD1 is a possible D gene (6 bases). Germline V gene data show CDR1 as SGHNT and CDR2 as YYREEE (reference sequence). The V gene lost 3 bases and the J gene lost 6 bases, with 16 bases spanning the gap. CDR3 length equals 14 residues. Here the CDR3 reads CASSSDSEGGEQYF. The DNA for the CDR3 is TGTGCCAGCAGCTCGGACAGCGAAGGGGGCGAGCAGTACTTC.

The J gene is TRBJ1-1, the V gene TRBV5-5; the D gene is possibly TRBD1 (5 bases). The CDR3 consists of 14 residues. From germline, CDR1 is SGHKS and CDR2 YYEKEE (reference sequence). V lost 4 bases to trimming and J lost 1 base, with 11 bases between them. CDR3 DNA sequence: TGTGCCAGCAGCGTGACAGAAAGGAACACTGAAGCTTTCTTT. It is translated as CASSVTERNTEAFF.

This clonotype has ten or more counts. The rearrangement links TRBV6-2 or TRBV6-3 to TRBJ2-7; TRBD2 agrees at 10 bases. Germline CDR1 is MNHEY and CDR2 is SVGEGT. After removal of 6 bases from V and 5 bases from J, the junction contained 7 bases not matched to a gene. This CDR3 region has 14 residues. The CDR3 region has the DNA TGTGCCAGCAGATCTAGCGGGGGAGTCCACGAGCAGTACTTC. Amino acid sequence: CASRSSGGVHEQYF.

There are a few counts of this clonotype. The J gene is TRBJ2-5, the V gene TRBV29-1; 12 bases match TRBD2. Germline assignment: CDR1 SQVTM and CDR2 ANQGSEA. V was clipped by 0 bases and J by 5 bases; unmatched bases: 10. The length of the CDR3 is 17 residues. CDR3 DNA: TGCAGCGTTGAAGATTCTTGGACTAGCGGGAACCGGGAGACCCAGTACTTC. Translating it yields CSVEDSWTSGNRETQYF.

The chain combines TRBV15 with TRBJ2-3; no reliable D call. With 3 bases removed from V and 4 bases from J, the gap between germline ends came to 11 bases. Germline CDR1 and CDR2: LNHNV and YYDKDF (reference sequence). The CDR3 covers 14 residues. CDR3 protein: CATSRPEGPDTQYF. The CDR3 DNA sequence: TGTGCCACCAGCAGGCCTGAAGGGCCAGATACGCAGTATTTT.

This clonotype was counted many times. This sequence joins TRBV6-6 and TRBJ1-3, with D uncertain. Germline-derived CDR1 and CDR2 are MNHNY and SVGAGI (reference sequence). V shed 7 bases and J shed 0 bases, with 16 bases lying between them. This CDR3 contains 16 residues. For the CDR3, the DNA is TGTGCCAGCACCCGAGCAGCGGGCTTCTCTGGAAACACCATATATTTT. This translates into CASTRAAGFSGNTIYF.

The table lists this clonotype with many counts. The chain links TRBV20-1 to TRBJ2-1; TRBD2 agrees at 8 bases. The CDR3 runs 16 residues. V shed 3 bases and J 1 base; nucleotides not matched to a gene: 8. The germline gives CDR1 DFQATT, CDR2 SNEGSKA (reference sequence). CDR3 amino acids: CSASNREGQSYNEQFF. Written as DNA, the CDR3 is TGCAGTGCTAGTAACCGGGAGGGCCAGTCCTACAATGAGCAGTTCTTC.

At least ten counts were recorded for this clonotype. This chain joins TRBV15 and TRBJ2-7; D might be TRBD2 (6 bases). This CDR3 is built from 16 residues. V gave up 3 bases and J gave up 0 bases, with 15 bases separating them. Germline CDR1 is LNHNV and CDR2 is YYDKDF (reference sequence). Here the CDR3 reads CATSRSGTAGSYEQYF. The CDR3 nucleotides read TGTGCCACCAGCAGGTCCGGGACTGCCGGCTCCTACGAGCAGTACTTC.

This clonotype was counted many times. The genes are TRBV28 and TRBJ1-5, with D uncertain. Per the germline V gene, CDR1 is MDHEN and CDR2 is SYDVKM. The V end was cut by 2 bases, the J end by 4 bases, with 6 bases between. The CDR3 consists of 13 residues. The CDR3 here is CASSLHTNQPQHF. The CDR3 nucleotides read TGTGCCAGCAGTTTACACACAAATCAGCCCCAGCATTTT.

There are a few counts of this clonotype. A junction boundary mismatches the germline segment, possibly from a read error. This chain links TRBV18 with TRBJ2-1, with 7 bases identical to TRBD1. Germline values: CDR1 KGHSH, CDR2 LQKENI. The CDR3 length is 13 residues. The CDR3 sequence is CASSLATGSGFLF. Written as DNA, the CDR3 is TGTGCCAGCTCACTCGCGACAGGGTCGGGATTCCTCTTC.

This clonotype occurred many times. The chain combines TRBV7-8 with TRBJ2-6; 8 bases agree with TRBD1. CDR3 size: 17 residues. Germline V gene data show CDR1 as SGHVS and CDR2 as FQNEAQ. After removal of 4 bases from V and 4 bases from J, the junction contained 9 bases not matched to a gene. In nucleotides, the CDR3 is TGTGCCAGCAGCTCGGACAGGGCGTTAGGAGGGGCCAACGTCCTGACTTTC. It is translated as CASSSDRALGGANVLTF.

This clonotype turned up a few times. The rearrangement uses TRBV24-1 and TRBJ2-1, with D possibly being TRBD2 (5 bases). The CDR3 has 15 residues. Trimming cost V 3 bases and J 3 bases, with 11 bases left between them. Per germline, CDR1 KGHDR and CDR2 SFDVKD. In nucleotides, the CDR3 is TGTGCCACCAGTGATGGGTGGGAGAGCTACAATGAGCAGTTCTTC. The encoded protein is CATSDGWESYNEQFF.

This clonotype was seen repeatedly, ten times or more. This chain joins TRBV7-3 and TRBJ2-6; perhaps TRBD1 as D (6 bases). The germline V gene encodes CDR1 SGHTA and CDR2 FQGTGA. Trimming took 6 bases from V and 3 from J, leaving 12 bases between them. This CDR3 has 15 residues. CDR3: CASSKQGDGANVLTF. CDR3 sequence (DNA): TGTGCCAGCAGTAAACAGGGTGATGGGGCCAACGTCCTGACTTTC. The full variable domain, in which reference TRBV7-3 and TRBJ2-6 provide the parts outside the CDR3, is GAGVSQTPSNKVTEKGKYVELRCDPISGHTALYWYRQSLGQGPEFLIYFQGTGAADDSGLPNDRFFAVRPEGSVSTLKIQRTERGDSAVYLCASSKQGDGANVLTFGAGSRLTVL.

The sample holds many counts of this clonotype. The chain has TRBV12-3 or TRBV12-4 and TRBJ2-4, with 8 nucleotides matching TRBD1. The CDR3 spans 16 residues. Unmatched junction bases numbered 8, after V lost 5 bases and J lost 2 bases. The CDR3 DNA reads as TGTGCCAGCAGTCCCAGGGGGCCCGTAACCAAAAACATTCAGTACTTC. This sequence encodes CASSPRGPVTKNIQYF.

This clonotype occurred many times. The gene calls are TRBV27 and TRBJ2-7, with 11 bases lining up with TRBD2. There are 15 residues in the CDR3. From germline, CDR1 is MNHEY and CDR2 SMNVEV (reference sequence). V shed 4 bases, J shed 6 bases, and the junction held 8 bases outside the gene matches. Here the CDR3 DNA reads TGTGCCAGCAGTTCCAGACTAGCGGGATCTCTCGAGCAGTACTTC. Encoded protein: CASSSRLAGSLEQYF.